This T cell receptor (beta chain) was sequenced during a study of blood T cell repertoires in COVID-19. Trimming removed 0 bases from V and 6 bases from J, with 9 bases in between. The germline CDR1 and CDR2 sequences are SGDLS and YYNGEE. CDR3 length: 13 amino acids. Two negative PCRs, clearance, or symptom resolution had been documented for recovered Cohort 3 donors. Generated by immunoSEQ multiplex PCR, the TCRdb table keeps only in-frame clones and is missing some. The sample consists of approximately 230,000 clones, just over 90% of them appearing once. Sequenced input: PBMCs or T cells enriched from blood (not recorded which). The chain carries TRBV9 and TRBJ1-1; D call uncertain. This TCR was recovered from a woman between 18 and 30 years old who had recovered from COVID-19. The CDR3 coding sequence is TGTGCCAGCAGCGTAGGGGGAGGCGCTGAAGCTTTCTTT. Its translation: CASSVGGGAEAFF.